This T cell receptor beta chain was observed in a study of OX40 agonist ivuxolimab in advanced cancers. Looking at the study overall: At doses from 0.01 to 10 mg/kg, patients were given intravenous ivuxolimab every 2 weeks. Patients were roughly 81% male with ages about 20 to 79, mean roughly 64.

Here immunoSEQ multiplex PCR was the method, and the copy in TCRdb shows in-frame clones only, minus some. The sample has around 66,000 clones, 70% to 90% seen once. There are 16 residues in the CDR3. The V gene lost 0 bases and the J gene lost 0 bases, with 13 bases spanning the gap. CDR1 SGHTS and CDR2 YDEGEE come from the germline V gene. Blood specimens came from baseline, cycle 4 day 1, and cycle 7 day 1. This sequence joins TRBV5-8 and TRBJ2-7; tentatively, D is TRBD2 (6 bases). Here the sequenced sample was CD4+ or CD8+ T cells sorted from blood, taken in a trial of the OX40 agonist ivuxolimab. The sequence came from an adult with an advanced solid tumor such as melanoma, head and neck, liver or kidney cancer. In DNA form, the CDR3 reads TGTGCCAGCAGCTTGGAGCGGGCTATCAGCTCCTACGAGCAGTACTTC. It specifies CASSLERAISSYEQYF.